The 20 T cell receptor beta chains below were found in one sample sequenced in a study of cytomegalovirus exposure and HLA in healthy donors. The study ran its PCR with 60 Vbeta and 13 Jbeta primers. Clones were read by immunoSEQ multiplex PCR, and TCRdb kept only the in-frame ones, dropping some. The table records about 130,000 clones, 74% of them present only once. What was sequenced was PBMCs. All receptors derive from a man younger than 30 in good health and CMV-seropositive.

This clone was found a few times. The chain has TRBV4-1 and TRBJ2-3; 8 bases agree with TRBD2. Germline CDR1 reads MGHRA; CDR2 reads YSYEKL. J lost 4 bases, V lost 0 bases, and 9 bases had no gene match. The CDR3 is 17 amino acids. For the CDR3, the DNA is TGCGCCAGCAGCCAAGATGGAACGGGAGGGCCTGCAGATACGCAGTATTTT. Translation gives CASSQDGTGGPADTQYF.

The chain links TRBV27 to TRBJ2-5; D gene ambiguous. Looked up from germline, CDR1 is MNHEY and CDR2 is SMNVEV (reference sequence). Trimming cost V 5 bases and J 3 bases, with 10 bases left between them. CDR3 length: 13 residues. CDR3 sequence reads: CASSPAAEETQYF. The CDR3, as DNA: TGTGCCAGCAGTCCCGCCGCAGAAGAGACCCAGTACTTC.

The chain has TRBV4-2 and TRBJ2-7, with 11 bases lining up with TRBD1. The CDR3 covers 15 residues. The V gene's germline CDR1 is LGHNA and CDR2 YNFKEQ. V shed 2 bases, J shed 5 bases, and the junction held 5 bases outside the gene matches. The CDR3 loop is CASSQRTGGSDEQYF. The DNA for the CDR3 is TGTGCCAGCAGCCAACGGACAGGGGGCTCGGACGAGCAGTACTTC.

The V and J genes are TRBV19 and TRBJ1-1; 7 positions agree with TRBD1. Per germline, CDR1 LNHDA and CDR2 SQIVND (reference sequence). The CDR3 length is 12 residues. V dropped 5 bases and J dropped 10; count of bases not matched to a gene: 7. The CDR3 is CASSQGDIRAFF. CDR3 nucleotides: TGTGCCAGTAGTCAGGGGGATATCAGAGCTTTCTTT.

The V call is TRBV18, the J call TRBJ1-6; 7 positions match TRBD1. Germline V CDR1 and CDR2: KGHSH, LQKENI. V was pared by 6 bases and J by 6 bases, with 8 bases of the junction left unmatched. The CDR3 consists of 15 residues. The CDR3 sequence: CASSPLGQSNSPLHF. For the CDR3, the DNA is TGTGCCAGCTCTCCTCTGGGACAGTCTAATTCACCCCTCCACTTT.

The rearrangement uses TRBV2 and TRBJ1-4; D not resolved. Germline V gives CDR1 SNHLY, CDR2 FYNNEI. The CDR3 is 14 amino acids. V was cut by 4 bases and J by 7 bases, with 13 bases left in between. The CDR3 loop is CASSVGGSTEKLFF. The CDR3 nucleotides are TGTGCCAGCAGTGTTGGAGGGAGTACTGAAAAACTGTTTTTT.

A few counts support this clone. The chain carries TRBV27 and TRBJ1-5, with D unresolved. Germline loops: CDR1 MNHEY, CDR2 SMNVEV (reference sequence). CDR3 size: 12 residues. Trimming stripped 8 bases from V and 9 bases from J, with 14 bases between. The CDR3 nucleotides are TGTGCCAGCTCAATGGGAGGAGGGCCCCAGCATTTT. Protein product: CASSMGGGPQHF.

The rearrangement links TRBV6-4 to TRBJ2-1, with 8 nucleotides matching TRBD1. The CDR3 extends over 19 amino acids. Trimming cost V 8 bases and J 0 bases; bases outside gene matches: 18. Germline V gives CDR1 MRHNA, CDR2 SNTAGT. The CDR3 nucleotides are TGTGCCAGCCCCGAACACCCGGGACAGGAAAAGAGCTCCTACAATGAGCAGTTCTTC. Protein: CASPEHPGQEKSSYNEQFF.

J is TRBJ2-5 and V is TRBV5-1; TRBD2 aligns across 9 bases. The V segment lost 5 bases and the J segment 4 bases; nucleotides outside the gene matches: 6. CDR1 is SGHRS, CDR2 YFSETQ, per germline. This CDR3 is built from 14 residues. CDR3 region: CASRRTSALETQYF. In DNA, the CDR3 is TGCGCCAGCAGAAGGACTAGCGCCCTAGAGACCCAGTACTTC.

J is TRBJ1-5 and V is TRBV7-2; TRBD1 agrees at 10 bases. The CDR3 runs to 18 residues. V was pared by 3 bases and J by 0 bases, with 8 bases of the junction left unmatched. Germline V gives CDR1 SGHTA, CDR2 FQGNSA. Here the CDR3 reads CASSFWDRGLRSNQPQHF. Here the CDR3 DNA reads TGTGCCAGCAGCTTCTGGGACAGGGGTCTTCGTAGCAATCAGCCCCAGCATTTT.

The gene calls are TRBV5-1 and TRBJ1-1; perhaps TRBD1 as D (6 bases). The germline V and J ends were trimmed by 4 bases and 3 bases, with 16 bases remaining between them. Germline assignment: CDR1 SGHRS and CDR2 YFSETQ. The CDR3 is 15 residues long. The CDR3 region is CASSTKTGWDTEAFF. The CDR3 DNA is TGCGCCAGCAGCACTAAGACAGGTTGGGACACTGAAGCTTTCTTT.

This chain links TRBV6-5 with TRBJ1-1; TRBD1 agrees at 7 bases. J lost 6 bases, V lost 6 bases, and 7 bases had no gene match. CDR1 is MNHEY and CDR2 is SVGAGI in the germline V gene. This CDR3 is built from 13 residues. CDR3 sequence (DNA): TGTGCCAGCAGGCGACAGGGTTGGGCTGAAGCTTTCTTT. Its translation: CASRRQGWAEAFF.

This clone was picked up one time. The chain carries TRBV11-2 and TRBJ1-4; D is undetermined. Germline CDR1 and CDR2: SGHAT and FQNNGV. CDR3 size: 14 residues. V lost 0 bases and J lost 15, with 17 bases in between. DNA of the CDR3: TGTGCCAGCAGCTTAGATCCCACTGCTAGTATGGTGTTTTTT. It translates to CASSLDPTASMVFF. The variable domain in full, completed from reference TRBV11-2 and TRBJ1-4, reads EAGVAQSPRYKIIEKRQSVAFWCNPISGHATLYWYQQILGQGPKLLIQFQNNGVVDDSQLPKDRFSAERLKGVDSTLKIQPAKLEDSAVYLCASSLDPTASMVFFGSGTQLSVL.

The chain employs TRBV4-2 and TRBJ2-1; 15 nucleotides line up with TRBD2. CDR3 length equals 17 residues. V dropped 4 bases and J dropped 13; count of bases not matched to a gene: 14. In germline, CDR1 is LGHNA, CDR2 YNFKEQ. The CDR3 loop is CASSPGLAGGPGINQFF. In DNA, the CDR3 is TGTGCCAGCAGCCCCGGACTAGCGGGGGGGCCAGGGATAAATCAGTTCTTC.

This clone was counted a few times. The genes are TRBV28 and TRBJ1-3; D gene ambiguous. Per the germline V gene, CDR1 is MDHEN and CDR2 is SYDVKM. This CDR3 comprises 15 residues. Trimming pared 11 bases from V and 0 bases from J, leaving 17 bases between. The CDR3 bases are TGTGCCGGCCGGTCCTCGGGGAGCTCTGGAAACACCATATATTTT. Protein: CAGRSSGSSGNTIYF.

The gene calls are TRBV9 and TRBJ2-3; 8 bases line up with TRBD1. The germline V gene has CDR1 SGDLS and CDR2 YYNGEE. The V and J ends lost 0 bases and 2 bases, in that order; junction bases with no gene match: 8. The CDR3 is 17 residues long. CDR3 in DNA: TGTGCCAGCAGCGTAGGTGGGACAGGAGTAAACACAGATACGCAGTATTTT. Translation: CASSVGGTGVNTDTQYF.

The CDR3 loop is CASSLLFRGEQFF. Here the CDR3 DNA reads TGTGCCAGCAGCTTACTGTTTCGAGGTGAGCAGTTCTTC. This chain links TRBV7-2 with TRBJ2-1; no firm D call. This CDR3 has 13 residues. Germline V gene lookup returns CDR1 SGHTA and CDR2 FQGNSA. V lost 2 bases and J 9 bases, leaving 11 bases between the germline ends. The full variable domain, rest sourced from reference TRBV7-2 and TRBJ2-1, is GAGVSQSPSNKVTEKGKDVELRCDPISGHTALYWYRQSLGQGLEFLIYFQGNSAPDKSGLPSDRFSAERTGGSVSTLTIQRTQQEDSAVYLCASSLLFRGEQFFGPGTRLTVL.

The V call is TRBV15, the J call TRBJ1-1; 7 bases line up with TRBD1. The CDR3 covers 14 residues. The J segment lost 12 bases and the V segment lost 0 bases, leaving 10 bases of the junction unmatched. CDR1 and CDR2 (germline): LNHNV, YYDKDF (reference sequence). CDR3 coding DNA: TGTGCCACCAGCAGAGATCAAGGGTACAGGGGTACTTTCTTT. Protein: CATSRDQGYRGTFF.

This clone is a singleton in its sample. The chain combines TRBV5-1 with TRBJ2-2; D remains ambiguous. The V end was cut by 0 bases, the J end by 3 bases, with 3 bases between. CDR3 size: 13 residues. Germline V CDR1 and CDR2: SGHRS, YFSETQ. The DNA for the CDR3 is TGCGCCAGCAGCTTGGCAGACACCGGGGAGCTGTTTTTT. It yields the protein CASSLADTGELFF.

This clone was detected a few times. The chain couples TRBV5-5 to TRBJ2-1, with TRBD2 identical over 7 bases. V shed 3 bases, J shed 5 bases, and the junction held 5 bases outside the gene matches. Looked up from germline, CDR1 is SGHKS and CDR2 is YYEKEE (reference sequence). The CDR3 sequence is 14 residues long. The CDR3 spells CASSSPAGDNEQFF. The CDR3 bases are TGTGCCAGCAGCTCCCCGGCGGGGGACAATGAGCAGTTCTTC.